This record concerns one T cell receptor (beta chain) sequence. V was pared by 7 bases and J by 6 bases, with 3 bases of the junction left unmatched. CDR1 and CDR2 (germline): MNHEY, SVGAGI. This CDR3 has 13 residues. PCR amplification relied on 60 Vbeta primers (plus 13 Jbeta primers). Repertoires were generated with immunoSEQ multiplex PCR, while TCRdb's copy carries only in-frame clones and drops some. The data show more than 85,000 clones, approximately 80% seen once. This sample stems from a study of cytomegalovirus exposure and HLA in healthy donors. The rearrangement links TRBV6-5 to TRBJ1-4; 9 bases line up with TRBD1. Sequenced input: PBMCs. This TCR derives from a male donor in good health and CMV-seropositive. The CDR3 region has the DNA TGTGCCAGCACGCGGACAGGGGATGAAAAACTGTTTTTT. Residues: CASTRTGDEKLFF.